Listed below are T cell receptor beta chains from one sample, sequenced in a study of T cells in Graves' hyperthyroidism and ophthalmopathy. Each CDR3 protein is one row after TCRdb ran MiXCR on the multiplex PCR reads. Here the sample spans fewer than 550,000 distinct CDR3 sequences, 15% to 18% being singletons. The sequenced material came from blood. These TCRs come from a woman aged 18-29 years with Graves' hyperthyroidism. Each CDR3 is given with its conserved first and last residue. The D gene is left open where the match is weak. Where a row states a size, it is once, few, many or the class of an expanded clone; other rows omit it.

v_gene	abundance	j_gene	d_gene	CDR3aa	CDR3nt
TRBV7-9	.	TRBJ1-2	.	CASSLERVHGYTF	TGTGCCAGCAGCCTAGAGAGGGTTCATGGCTACACCTTC
TRBV12-3/TRBV12-4	many	TRBJ1-1	TRBD1	CASIEQGDTEAFF	TGTGCCAGCATTGAACAGGGGGACACTGAAGCTTTCTTT
TRBV9	.	TRBJ1-2	TRBD1	CASSGTDRGVLYGYTF	TGTGCCAGCAGCGGGACCGACAGGGGAGTCCTCTATGGCTACACCTTC
TRBV19	few	TRBJ2-6	.	CASQGLKIAGANVLTF	TGTGCCAGTCAGGGGTTAAAAATCGCTGGGGCCAACGTCCTGACTTTC
TRBV7-9	many	TRBJ2-3	TRBD1	CASSPTGVSTDTQYF	TGTGCCAGCAGTCCTACAGGGGTTAGCACAGATACGCAGTATTTT
TRBV3-1	few	TRBJ2-1	TRBD2	CAGSQQGTSGNNEQFF	TGTGCCGGCAGCCAACAGGGGACTAGCGGCAACAATGAGCAGTTCTTC
TRBV27	.	TRBJ2-1	TRBD2	CASSLLAGGQNEQFF	TGTGCCAGCAGTTTACTGGCGGGGGGGCAAAATGAGCAGTTCTTC
TRBV28	few	TRBJ2-1	.	CASSLPGWNEQFF	TGTGCCAGCAGCCTCCCAGGGTGGAATGAGCAGTTCTTC
TRBV12-5	few	TRBJ2-1	TRBD1	CASARWGTGRNGNEQFF	TGTGCTAGTGCGCGATGGGGGACAGGGAGAAACGGCAATGAGCAGTTCTTC
TRBV6-5	few	TRBJ1-2	TRBD1	CASSYGTGLRNYGYTF	TGTGCCAGCAGTTACGGGACAGGCCTACGGAACTATGGCTACACCTTC
TRBV5-1	many	TRBJ1-4	.	CASSAGNEKLFF	TGCGCCAGCAGCGCGGGGAATGAAAAACTGTTTTTT
TRBV12-3/TRBV12-4	many	TRBJ2-2	TRBD1	CASRQRQGMGELFF	TGTGCCAGCAGACAAAGACAGGGGATGGGGGAGCTGTTTTTT
TRBV20-1	many	TRBJ2-1	.	CSAARGYRSYNEQFF	TGCAGTGCTGCCCGAGGGTATAGATCCTACAATGAGCAGTTCTTC
TRBV4-2	many	TRBJ2-3	TRBD2	CASSHVAGARTDTQYF	TGTGCCAGCAGCCATGTAGCGGGAGCTAGGACAGATACGCAGTATTTT
TRBV7-9	many	TRBJ2-3	.	CASSVTSTDTQYF	TGTGCCAGCAGCGTAACTAGCACAGATACGCAGTATTTT